This TCR beta chain was sequenced during a study of blood T cell repertoires in COVID-19. On the study more broadly: The United States, Italy and Spain supplied acute and convalescent COVID-19 samples. The cDNA or gDNA used as material had been derived from T cells, B-cell-depleted T cells, or PBMCs.

Per the study methods: Amplification of reference gene primers was used by the study to estimate nucleated cell counts. Repertoires were generated with immunoSEQ multiplex PCR, while TCRdb's copy carries only in-frame clones and drops some. That table furnishes V, J and clone size, whereas the DNA furnished D and trimming. This table has around 200,000 clones, 85% to 90% appearing once. With 2 bases removed from V and 1 base from J, the gap between germline ends came to 5 bases. The length of the CDR3 is 13 residues. Per the germline V gene, CDR1 is MNHEY and CDR2 is SMNVEV (reference sequence). The sequenced sample consisted of peripheral blood. The receptor was isolated from a man in his late teens or twenties with active or convalescent COVID-19. This rearrangement joins TRBV27 to TRBJ1-1; tentatively, D is TRBD1 (5 bases). The CDR3 region is CASSLQGNTEAFF. Written as DNA, the CDR3 is TGTGCCAGCAGTTTACAGGGGAACACTGAAGCTTTCTTT.